This record looks at one T cell receptor (beta chain) sequence and its context. Its specificity is not known. A read error may be the cause here, since a much bigger clone is one base away. It is likely a read error, because the conserved phenylalanine at the end of the CDR3 is missing. This sample stems from a study of naive and memory T cell subsets. General study points: Over 95% of naive TCR sequences appeared only once, unlike memory subsets. Gini index rose across naive, CM, EM and EMRA in CD4 and CD8.

Germline V gene sequence: CDR1 SGHVS, CDR2 FQNEAQ. V lost 4 bases and J lost 1, with 24 bases in between. The CDR3 length is 19 residues. CD4+ T cell IFNgamma after overnight CMV lysate exposure gave donor CMV status. An equimolar mix of two oligonucleotides served as the beta constant-region primer for TRBC1 and TRBC2. Four rounds of PCR amplified the ligated cDNA using nested alpha and beta constant-region primers plus SP2. TCRdb ran MiXCR on the UMI-ligation and nested PCR reads and lists one entry per CDR3 protein. The sample lists some 28,000 distinct CDR3 sequences, 9.5% to 12% seen once, with roughly a sixth in the top ten.

The sample was effector memory CD4+ T cells from blood. Subset specified: effector memory, CD45RA- CD27-. The clonotype was recovered from a human donor in good health. The chain combines TRBV7-8 with TRBJ2-3; D may be TRBD1 or TRBD2 (7 bases each). CDR3 region: CASSSSVISGGRGTDTQYS. The DNA for the CDR3 is TGTGCCAGCAGCTCCAGCGTAATTTCAGGGGGGAGGGGCACAGATACGCAGTATTCT.